The 30 T cell receptor beta chains listed next were all sequenced from one sample in a study of technical replicates of blood from a few donors. The assay was immunoSEQ multiplex PCR, and TCRdb's table has in-frame clones only and misses some. The profile covers roughly 80,000 clones, with roughly nine tenths appearing a single time and 0.25% taken by the ten largest. Sequenced material: T cells isolated from PBMCs. Source of these receptors: a human donor in good health.

This clone is a singleton in its sample. V usage is TRBV28 and J usage is TRBJ2-5; 8 positions agree with TRBD1. The V and J ends lost 2 bases and 9 bases, in that order; junction bases with no gene match: 23. Germline lookup yields CDR1 MDHEN and CDR2 SYDVKM. The CDR3 length is 19 residues. The CDR3 here is CASSLTPGGASAAPRAQYF. CDR3 in DNA: TGTGCCAGCAGTTTAACGCCAGGGGGCGCGTCGGCCGCCCCCAGGGCCCAGTACTTC.

The V call is TRBV7-9, the J call TRBJ1-1; 9 nucleotides match TRBD1. The V and J ends lost 4 bases and 3 bases, in that order; junction bases with no gene match: 18. The CDR3 has 19 amino acids. Germline lookup yields CDR1 SEHNR and CDR2 FQNEAQ (reference sequence). CDR3 nucleotides: TGTGCCAGCAGCTCGGACAGGGGATCGGCGCCTCCTTATTACACTGAAGCTTTCTTT. The encoded protein is CASSSDRGSAPPYYTEAFF. Using reference TRBV7-9 and TRBJ1-1 for the parts outside the CDR3, the full variable domain is DTGVSQNPRHKITKRGQNVTFRCDPISEHNRLYWYRQTLGQGPEFLTYFQNEAQLEKSRLLSDRFSAERPKGSFSTLEIQRTEQGDSAMYLCASSSDRGSAPPYYTEAFFGQGTRLTVV.

The genes are TRBV9 and TRBJ1-4, with D perhaps TRBD1 (5 bases). V was shortened by 6 bases and J by 7 bases, with 19 bases between the two germline ends. The CDR3 has 15 residues. Per germline, CDR1 SGDLS and CDR2 YYNGEE. The CDR3 loop is CASIPQEVWGEKLFF. The DNA of the CDR3 is TGTGCCAGCATACCACAGGAAGTTTGGGGTGAAAAACTGTTTTTT.

This sequence joins TRBV7-6 and TRBJ2-1, with 7 bases matching TRBD1. CDR1 is SGHVS, CDR2 FNYEAQ, per germline. With 3 bases clipped from V and 6 bases from J, the junction kept 8 bases outside the gene matches. The CDR3 runs 15 residues. CDR3 in amino acids: CASSLTGSPTNEQFF. In DNA, the CDR3 is TGTGCCAGCAGCTTGACAGGGTCCCCGACCAATGAGCAGTTCTTC.

J is TRBJ2-1 and V is TRBV5-1; 8 nucleotides match TRBD2. CDR1 is SGHRS, CDR2 YFSETQ, per germline. CDR3 length: 14 residues. Losses at the gene ends were 0 bases for V and 7 bases for J; bases not matched to a gene: 3. The CDR3 here is CASSLVLAVNEQFF. The CDR3 bases are TGCGCCAGCAGCTTGGTACTAGCGGTAAATGAGCAGTTCTTC.

The chain links TRBV28 to TRBJ2-7; 11 nucleotides match TRBD1. Germline V gene sequence: CDR1 MDHEN, CDR2 SYDVKM. The CDR3 totals 15 residues. V lost 5 bases and J lost 7; bases outside the gene matches: 10. The CDR3 DNA is TGTGCCAGCAGTCCCGGACAGGGGGCCGCCTGGGAGCAGTACTTC. Its protein is CASSPGQGAAWEQYF.

The gene calls are TRBV5-6 and TRBJ2-2; D is possibly TRBD2 (6 bases). The CDR3 extends over 14 amino acids. Germline assignment: CDR1 SGHDT and CDR2 YYEEEE. V shed 6 bases and J shed 5 bases, with 14 bases lying between them. This chain's CDR3 is CASTLDRETGELFF. CDR3 coding DNA: TGTGCCAGCACCCTCGATCGGGAGACCGGGGAGCTGTTTTTT.

The CDR3 loop reads CAWSRSGGRSDTQYF. CDR3 DNA: TGTGCCTGGAGTCGCTCGGGGGGGAGATCAGATACGCAGTATTTT. The V and J genes are TRBV30 and TRBJ2-3, with 8 nucleotides matching TRBD2. CDR3 length equals 15 residues. Germline loops: CDR1 GTSNPN, CDR2 SVGIG (reference sequence). V lost 2 bases, J lost 4 bases, and 8 bases stayed unmatched.

CDR3 nucleotides: TGCGCCAGCAGCCAAGTCGGGGAAGAAGCTTTCTTT. Translation gives CASSQVGEEAFF. J is TRBJ1-1 and V is TRBV4-1; D unclear. Looked up from germline, CDR1 is MGHRA and CDR2 is YSYEKL. V lost 1 base and J 8 bases, leaving 8 bases between the germline ends. The length of the CDR3 is 12 residues.

The chain has TRBV20-1 and TRBJ2-7; 7 nucleotides align to TRBD1. Unmatched junction bases numbered 2, after V lost 3 bases and J lost 6 bases. The length of the CDR3 is 11 residues. Germline CDR1 reads DFQATT; CDR2 reads SNEGSKA (reference sequence). DNA of the CDR3: TGCAGTGCTAGGACAGGGACCGAGCAGTACTTC. Protein product: CSARTGTEQYF.

This chain connects TRBV4-2 to TRBJ1-2; 7 bases fit TRBD1. Germline V gene sequence: CDR1 LGHNA, CDR2 YNFKEQ. V lost 2 bases and J lost 4; bases outside the gene matches: 16. The CDR3 totals 18 residues. CDR3 in amino acids: CASSQRGQSNLPVYGYTF. The CDR3, as DNA: TGTGCCAGCAGCCAAAGGGGACAGAGTAATTTACCTGTCTATGGCTACACCTTC.

V usage is TRBV30 and J usage is TRBJ1-3; 10 bases match TRBD1. The CDR3 consists of 17 residues. The germline V gene has CDR1 GTSNPN and CDR2 SVGIG (reference sequence). Trimming at V came to 5 bases and at J to 4 bases, leaving 14 bases not matched to a gene. This CDR3 reads CAWDPGQGVLGGNTIYF. The CDR3 DNA sequence: TGTGCCTGGGATCCCGGACAGGGGGTTCTGGGCGGAAACACCATATATTTT.

This rearrangement joins TRBV7-9 to TRBJ2-7; D possibly corresponds to TRBD1 (6 bases). The CDR3 loop spans 14 amino acids. V shed 5 bases and J shed 3 bases, with 14 bases lying between them. Germline-derived CDR1 and CDR2 are SEHNR and FQNEAQ (reference sequence). The CDR3 DNA is TGTGCCAGCAGCCCAGACGGCAGGGGCTACGAGCAGTACTTC. It yields the protein CASSPDGRGYEQYF.

The rearrangement uses TRBV9 and TRBJ2-7, with D perhaps TRBD2 (5 bases). Trimming removed 0 bases from V and 6 bases from J, with 10 bases in between. The germline CDR1 and CDR2 sequences are SGDLS and YYNGEE. This CDR3 is 13 amino acids long. The CDR3 loop is CASSVGGSVEQYF. The CDR3 DNA reads as TGTGCCAGCAGCGTAGGTGGTAGCGTCGAGCAGTACTTC.

In this sample, this clone turned up once. This rearrangement joins TRBV6-5 to TRBJ1-1; D remains ambiguous. Deletions cut 7 bases from V and 2 bases from J, with 14 bases between. This CDR3 contains 14 residues. The germline CDR1 and CDR2 sequences are MNHEY and SVGAGI. DNA of the CDR3: TGTGCCAGCACTCCACCGGGGAGAAACACTGAAGCTTTCTTT. Translation: CASTPPGRNTEAFF.

This chain joins TRBV4-2 and TRBJ1-1; TRBD1 is a possible D gene (6 bases). V shed 5 bases and J shed 1 base, with 11 bases lying between them. Germline CDR1 is LGHNA and CDR2 is YNFKEQ. This CDR3 contains 14 residues. CDR3 nucleotides: TGTGCCAGCAGCTCTAGAGGGGGGAACACTGAAGCTTTCTTT. Its protein product is CASSSRGGNTEAFF.

This clone was counted a single time. CDR3 DNA: TGTGCCAGCACCGGAGACAGGGGAGGAGGCACTGAAGCTTTCTTT. Its translation is CASTGDRGGGTEAFF. The rearrangement uses TRBV28 and TRBJ1-1; 8 bases are a match to TRBD1. This CDR3 comprises 15 residues. J was trimmed by 4 bases and V by 7 bases; bases with no gene match: 11. The germline gives CDR1 MDHEN, CDR2 SYDVKM.

V is TRBV19 and J is TRBJ2-7, with 7 bases fitting TRBD1. The CDR3 sequence is 14 residues long. The V segment lost 4 bases and the J segment 4 bases; nucleotides outside the gene matches: 7. Germline loops: CDR1 LNHDA, CDR2 SQIVND (reference sequence). In DNA, the CDR3 is TGTGCCAGTAGTAGACGGGACAGACCTTACGAGCAGTACTTC. Translated, it gives CASSRRDRPYEQYF.

The chain uses TRBV20-1 and TRBJ1-1; D call uncertain. CDR1 is DFQATT, CDR2 SNEGSKA, per germline (reference sequence). This CDR3 contains 10 residues. V lost 3 bases and J 10 bases, leaving 9 bases between the germline ends. The CDR3 loop reads CSARTSGAFF. The DNA for the CDR3 is TGCAGTGCTAGGACCTCGGGAGCTTTCTTT.

V usage is TRBV6-1 and J usage is TRBJ1-4, with D uncertain. V lost 5 bases, J lost 0 bases, and 10 bases lay in between. The CDR3 length is 15 residues. Germline lookup yields CDR1 MNHNS and CDR2 SASEGT. In DNA form, the CDR3 reads TGTGCCAGCAGTACAGACCGTGCAACTAATGAAAAACTGTTTTTT. Residues: CASSTDRATNEKLFF.

V and J are TRBV29-1 and TRBJ2-7, with 9 bases fitting TRBD1. The CDR3 extends over 14 amino acids. V lost 6 bases, J lost 3 bases, and 9 bases stayed unmatched. CDR1 is SQVTM and CDR2 is ANQGSEA in the germline V gene. The CDR3 loop reads CSVGQGSSDYEQYF. The CDR3 region has the DNA TGCAGCGTCGGACAGGGGTCCTCGGACTACGAGCAGTACTTC.

The chain combines TRBV23-1 with TRBJ2-2, with a possible D match to TRBD2 (5 bases). TRBV23-1 is noted as an ORF with a role that remains uncertain. CDR3 length: 18 residues. Trimming removed 7 bases at V and 0 bases at J, with 21 bases between. In DNA, the CDR3 is TGCGCCAGCAATCACCGGGTCTCTATCGGGGCGAACACCGGGGAGCTGTTTTTT. Amino acid sequence: CASNHRVSIGANTGELFF.

The CDR3 DNA reads as TGTGCCAGCAGCTCTCAGGACAGGGGGCCGGTATGGGGCACTGAAGCTTTCTTT. This gives the protein CASSSQDRGPVWGTEAFF. The V and J genes are TRBV5-6 and TRBJ1-1; 11 nucleotides match TRBD1. The CDR3 length is 18 residues. The V gene end was trimmed by 3 bases and the J gene end by 4 bases; junction bases not matched to a gene: 14. In germline, CDR1 is SGHDT, CDR2 YYEEEE.

The V gene is TRBV6-5, the J gene TRBJ2-7, with 8 bases lining up with TRBD1. The CDR3 is 15 residues long. Trimming cost V 4 bases and J 2 bases; bases outside gene matches: 7. The germline V gene encodes CDR1 MNHEY and CDR2 SVGAGI. The CDR3 DNA sequence: TGTGCCAGCAGTTCCCGACAGGGGACCCCCTACGAGCAGTACTTC. It codes for CASSSRQGTPYEQYF.

The chain carries TRBV5-1 and TRBJ2-7; 9 bases are a match to TRBD1. Germline CDR1 SGHRS, CDR2 YFSETQ. With 3 bases clipped from V and 2 bases from J, the junction kept 9 bases outside the gene matches. This CDR3 is 16 amino acids long. CDR3 nucleotide sequence: TGCGCCAGCAGCTCTCAGGGGAGGACAGGGGCCTACGAGCAGTACTTC. Encoded protein: CASSSQGRTGAYEQYF.

The chain employs TRBV6-6 and TRBJ2-7, with 9 bases lining up with TRBD1. CDR1 is MNHNY, CDR2 SVGAGI, per germline (reference sequence). This CDR3 is built from 14 residues. Trimming removed 7 bases from V and 5 bases from J; junction bases left unmatched: 9. CDR3: CASTSGDRVNEQYF. Written as DNA, the CDR3 is TGTGCCAGCACCAGCGGGGACAGGGTCAACGAGCAGTACTTC.

This sequence joins TRBV5-1 and TRBJ2-7; perhaps TRBD2 as D (6 bases). This CDR3 is built from 14 residues. Trimming pared 0 bases from V and 3 bases from J, leaving 10 bases between. Germline values: CDR1 SGHRS, CDR2 YFSETQ. The CDR3 DNA follows: TGCGCCAGCAGCTTGGCGGAGGGTCGCTACGAGCAGTACTTC. The encoded protein is CASSLAEGRYEQYF.

This sequence joins TRBV7-9 and TRBJ2-1, with 8 nucleotides matching TRBD1. The V gene end was trimmed by 6 bases and the J gene end by 4 bases; junction bases not matched to a gene: 8. The CDR3 sequence is 15 residues long. CDR1 and CDR2 (germline): SEHNR, FQNEAQ (reference sequence). CDR3 in amino acids: CASSPQGARYNEQFF. Here the CDR3 DNA reads TGTGCCAGCAGTCCTCAGGGGGCGAGGTACAATGAGCAGTTCTTC.

This chain joins TRBV19 and TRBJ1-4; 9 nucleotides line up with TRBD1. The CDR3 has 18 residues. CDR1 is LNHDA, CDR2 SQIVND, per germline (reference sequence). V shed 6 bases, J shed 3 bases, and the junction held 14 bases outside the gene matches. CDR3 loop: CASSFLPGQGGANEKLFF. CDR3 nucleotide sequence: TGTGCCAGTAGCTTTCTCCCGGGACAGGGAGGTGCTAATGAAAAACTGTTTTTT.

The rearrangement links TRBV7-6 to TRBJ2-2, with 8 bases fitting TRBD2. CDR3 length: 17 residues. The germline CDR1 and CDR2 sequences are SGHVS and FNYEAQ. J lost 0 bases, V lost 5 bases, and 8 bases had no gene match. CDR3 amino acids: CASSLESGSPNTGELFF. For the CDR3, the DNA is TGTGCCAGCAGCCTGGAAAGCGGGAGCCCGAACACCGGGGAGCTGTTTTTT.